This TCR beta chain was sequenced for a study of blood T cells in healthy people across ages. Using a J-beta primer mix together with a sample-barcoded 5' primer, a second PCR was run for roughly 7 to 12 cycles. The template-switch adaptor, which had 12 random nucleotides, put a tag on each cDNA molecule. TCRdb fed the 5' RACE reads into MiXCR, producing one record per CDR3 protein. The data show roughly 790,000 distinct CDR3 sequences, with about 40% seen just once and 20% held by the top ten. The germline CDR1 and CDR2 sequences are MDHEN and SYDVKM. The CDR3 has 16 amino acids. V gene TRBV28 combines with J gene TRBJ2-5, with D possibly being TRBD1 (5 bases). The DNA matches TRBJ2-7 better at its end, which makes the J call doubtful. The sequenced sample was blood. This receptor was taken from a woman aged 55-69 years in good health. DNA for the CDR3: TGTGCCAGCAGGACTTGGGGCGGATTAAGTTCGCGCGAGCAGTACTTC. Amino acid sequence: CASRTWGGLSSREQYF.